This entry lists 18 T cell receptor beta chains sequenced from one sample in a study of technical replicates of blood from a handful of donors. TCRdb's table, derived via immunoSEQ multiplex PCR, lists solely in-frame clones and lacks some. Of tens of thousands of clones in the sample, 94% were seen once. Source material: T cells isolated from PBMCs. These receptors all come from a human donor in good health.

The chain joins TRBV25-1 to TRBJ2-2; weak D call: TRBD1 (6 bases). The germline V gene has CDR1 MGHDK and CDR2 SYGVNS. The CDR3 sequence is 14 residues long. V lost 3 bases and J 3 bases, leaving 8 bases between the germline ends. The CDR3 region is CASSDHRDTGELFF. The CDR3 DNA is TGTGCCAGCAGTGACCACAGGGACACCGGGGAGCTGTTTTTT.

The V call is TRBV5-4, the J call TRBJ2-7; 7 positions agree with TRBD2. Per germline, CDR1 SGHNT and CDR2 YYREEE (reference sequence). Germline trimming cut 0 bases from V and 3 bases from J; bases unmatched to any gene: 6. CDR3 length: 15 amino acids. CDR3: CASSLDLAEIYEQYF. The CDR3, as DNA: TGTGCCAGCAGCTTGGATCTAGCGGAGATCTACGAGCAGTACTTC.

This rearrangement joins TRBV27 to TRBJ2-5; the D gene is possibly TRBD2 (6 bases). The CDR3 is 14 amino acids. From germline, CDR1 is MNHEY and CDR2 SMNVEV (reference sequence). V gave up 1 base and J gave up 3 bases, with 9 bases separating them. The CDR3 loop reads CASSLLGEEETQYF. CDR3 DNA sequence: TGTGCCAGCAGTTTATTGGGGGAGGAAGAGACCCAGTACTTC.

This rearrangement joins TRBV10-1 to TRBJ1-1; possible D gene TRBD1, 6 bases. This CDR3 has 13 amino acids. In germline, CDR1 is WNHNN, CDR2 SYGVQD (reference sequence). Between the trimmed V and J ends, which lost 6 bases and 4 bases, there was a span of 12 bases. The CDR3, as DNA: TGCGCCAGCAGCTCGGGGGGCGGCACTGAAGCTTTCTTT. Protein sequence: CASSSGGGTEAFF.

The chain combines TRBV30 with TRBJ2-1, with a weak D call TRBD2 (6 bases). The CDR3 sequence is 13 residues long. CDR1 GTSNPN and CDR2 SVGIG come from the germline V gene (reference sequence). V dropped 2 bases and J dropped 6 bases, with 11 bases sitting between them. DNA of the CDR3: TGTGCCTGGAGTTCCGGGAGTCTCAATGAGCAGTTCTTC. Translating gives CAWSSGSLNEQFF. Based on the CDR3 plus reference TRBV30 and TRBJ2-1, the full variable domain is SQTIHQWPATLVQPVGSPLSLECTVEGTSNPNLYWYRQAAGRGLQLLFYSVGIGQISSEVPQNLSASRPQDRQFILSSKKLLLSDSGFYLCAWSSGSLNEQFFGPGTRLTVL.

The gene calls are TRBV6-1 and TRBJ1-1, with D unresolved. The germline V and J ends were trimmed by 7 bases and 3 bases, with 12 bases remaining between them. From germline, CDR1 is MNHNS and CDR2 SASEGT. CDR3 length equals 13 residues. This CDR3 is CASKVGGYTEAFF. CDR3 sequence (DNA): TGTGCCAGCAAGGTGGGAGGGTACACTGAAGCTTTCTTT.

The chain uses TRBV27 and TRBJ2-5; 7 bases line up with TRBD1. CDR1 MNHEY and CDR2 SMNVEV come from the germline V gene (reference sequence). This CDR3 has 14 residues. The trim removed 7 bases at V and 4 bases at J, leaving 9 bases unmatched. The CDR3 is CASNRDSGGETQYF. CDR3 sequence (DNA): TGTGCCAGCAACCGGGACAGTGGAGGAGAGACCCAGTACTTC.

The chain joins TRBV10-3 to TRBJ1-2, with a possible D match to TRBD1 (6 bases). The CDR3 has 14 residues. Germline CDR1 and CDR2: ENHRY and SYGVKD. Trimming left V 6 bases short and J 0 bases short, with 11 bases between. The CDR3 sequence is CAIRPTGTNYGYTF. For the CDR3, the DNA is TGTGCCATCAGACCAACAGGGACTAACTATGGCTACACCTTC.

The chain is built from TRBV5-1 and TRBJ2-7, with 9 bases matching TRBD1. The germline gives CDR1 SGHRS, CDR2 YFSETQ. This CDR3 comprises 13 residues. J gave up 7 bases and V 0 bases, and 2 bases lay outside the gene matches. In DNA form, the CDR3 reads TGCGCCAGCAGCTTGGAGGGACAGGGAGAGCAGTACTTC. Its translation is CASSLEGQGEQYF.

The chain is built from TRBV4-3 and TRBJ2-1, with 13 bases lining up with TRBD2. The CDR3 is made up of 15 amino acids. Germline CDR1 is LGHNA and CDR2 is YSLEER. V lost 2 bases and J lost 8; bases outside the gene matches: 3. CDR3 DNA: TGCGCCAGCAGCCAAATACTAGCGGGAGGGTATGAGCAGTTCTTC. Its protein product is CASSQILAGGYEQFF.

The table lists this clone with a count of one. The rearrangement uses TRBV4-1 and TRBJ2-1; weak D call: TRBD2 (5 bases). Trimming cost V 0 bases and J 0 bases, with 12 bases left between them. The CDR3 covers 17 residues. In germline, CDR1 is MGHRA, CDR2 YSYEKL. The CDR3 sequence is CASSQEISTSSYNEQFF. As DNA, the CDR3 is TGCGCCAGCAGCCAAGAGATCTCCACTAGCTCCTACAATGAGCAGTTCTTC.

The V and J genes are TRBV7-2 and TRBJ2-7, with TRBD1 matching 9 bases. Looked up from germline, CDR1 is SGHTA and CDR2 is FQGNSA. Trimming removed 6 bases from V and 4 bases from J; junction bases left unmatched: 10. CDR3 length equals 15 residues. Written as DNA, the CDR3 is TGTGCCAGCAGTCCCTCGGACAGGGGACGTTACGAGCAGTACTTC. Translating gives CASSPSDRGRYEQYF.

The chain has TRBV30 and TRBJ2-2, with 7 bases aligning to TRBD1. The CDR3 runs to 17 residues. Per germline, CDR1 GTSNPN and CDR2 SVGIG (reference sequence). The V and J ends lost 0 bases and 1 base, in that order; junction bases with no gene match: 8. CDR3 sequence reads: CAWSVRRYRGNTGELFF. The CDR3 coding sequence is TGTGCCTGGAGTGTACGGAGGTACAGGGGGAACACCGGGGAGCTGTTTTTT.

J is TRBJ1-3 and V is TRBV4-1; D is undetermined. Germline CDR1 reads MGHRA; CDR2 reads YSYEKL. The CDR3 length is 16 residues. Trimming left V 3 bases short and J 0 bases short, with 12 bases between. The CDR3 DNA reads as TGCGCCAGCAGCCAGCCGGGTCGCGGCTCTGGAAACACCATATATTTT. Residues: CASSQPGRGSGNTIYF.

This clone was found a few times. The chain has TRBV30 and TRBJ1-2, with D possibly TRBD1 on 6 matching bases. The CDR3 spans 13 residues. Per germline, CDR1 GTSNPN and CDR2 SVGIG (reference sequence). Trimming removed 4 bases at V and 8 bases at J, with 17 bases between. Here the CDR3 DNA reads TGTGCCTGGATTTCACTAGGGGGTGGGGGCTACACCTTC. It codes for CAWISLGGGGYTF.

This clone was observed a single time. V usage is TRBV15 and J usage is TRBJ2-5, with TRBD1 identical over 7 bases. The CDR3 has 13 amino acids. Trimming removed 5 bases from V and 3 bases from J; junction bases left unmatched: 3. Germline assignment: CDR1 LNHNV and CDR2 YYDKDF (reference sequence). CDR3 residues: CATSYGQEETQYF. In DNA, the CDR3 is TGTGCCACCAGCTACGGACAGGAAGAGACCCAGTACTTC.

The chain uses TRBV9 and TRBJ1-2; 8 nucleotides match TRBD1. Germline V gives CDR1 SGDLS, CDR2 YYNGEE. The CDR3 consists of 15 residues. V was pared by 4 bases and J by 6 bases, with 11 bases of the junction left unmatched. CDR3 residues: CASSTLDRGFHGYTF. The CDR3 bases are TGTGCCAGCAGCACCCTAGACAGGGGCTTTCATGGCTACACCTTC.

This clone appeared once. The V and J genes are TRBV5-4 and TRBJ2-6, with 8 nucleotides matching TRBD2. Losses at the gene ends were 2 bases for V and 3 bases for J; bases not matched to a gene: 4. CDR3 length: 16 residues. Looked up from germline, CDR1 is SGHNT and CDR2 is YYREEE (reference sequence). CDR3 sequence (DNA): TGTGCCAGCAGCTTAGGAGCGGGAGTTGGGGCCAACGTCCTGACTTTC. This translates into CASSLGAGVGANVLTF.